The 19 T cell receptor beta chains given below trace back to one sample, sequenced in a study of shared clonotypes between healthy human individuals. TCRdb keeps only in-frame clones here, not all; method: immunoSEQ multiplex PCR. The sample holds around 2,000,000 clones, approximately 95% seen once. Sequenced: naive CD4+ T cells sorted from blood. Regarding subset: CD45RA+ positively selected. All receptors come from a man aged 18 to 35 in good health.

The chain links TRBV7-9 to TRBJ1-1, with D uncertain. V was cut by 5 bases and J by 2 bases, with 15 bases left in between. The CDR3 has 15 residues. Per germline, CDR1 SEHNR and CDR2 FQNEAQ (reference sequence). The CDR3 nucleotides read TGTGCCAGCAGCCTAAGTCCTAGAGTCAACACTGAAGCTTTCTTT. It is translated as CASSLSPRVNTEAFF.

This rearrangement joins TRBV29-1 to TRBJ2-1; TRBD1 agrees at 8 bases. Losses at the gene ends were 7 bases for V and 3 bases for J; bases not matched to a gene: 11. Per germline, CDR1 SQVTM and CDR2 ANQGSEA. The CDR3 is 15 amino acids. The CDR3 DNA reads TGCAGCGACACCCACTCCGACAGGGGCTACAATGAGCAGTTCTTC. Its protein product is CSDTHSDRGYNEQFF.

Turning to this clone: The sample holds other DNA sequences that translate to the same CDR3. The chain combines TRBV7-9 with TRBJ1-2; unclear D gene. Deletions cut 1 base from V and 0 bases from J, with 6 bases between. Germline V gene data show CDR1 as SEHNR and CDR2 as FQNEAQ (reference sequence). The CDR3 contains 14 residues. The CDR3 DNA reads TGTGCCAGCAGCTTAGAAACAGCTAACTATGGCTACACCTTC. Its translation is CASSLETANYGYTF.

This chain links TRBV4-1 with TRBJ2-1; no clear D. The germline V gene encodes CDR1 MGHRA and CDR2 YSYEKL. The CDR3 contains 15 residues. Trimming left V 6 bases short and J 4 bases short, with 16 bases between. CDR3 sequence: CASRQPGRIYNEQFF. CDR3 in DNA: TGCGCCAGCAGACAGCCAGGACGCATATACAATGAGCAGTTCTTC.

This clone was recorded once. The V and J genes are TRBV18 and TRBJ2-3, with 7 positions matching TRBD2. J was trimmed by 2 bases and V by 5 bases; bases with no gene match: 4. The CDR3 has 14 residues. Germline V gene sequence: CDR1 KGHSH, CDR2 LQKENI. In DNA form, the CDR3 reads TGTGCCAGCTCAGTACTAGCGAACACAGATACGCAGTATTTT. Amino acids: CASSVLANTDTQYF.

This chain uses TRBV6-6 with TRBJ2-7; no reliable D call. This CDR3 spans 16 amino acids. Germline V CDR1 and CDR2: MNHNY, SVGAGI (reference sequence). V was clipped by 3 bases and J by 0 bases, with 15 bases between them. This CDR3 is CASSYGPIGDSYEQYF. CDR3 coding DNA: TGTGCCAGCAGTTATGGTCCAATCGGAGACTCCTACGAGCAGTACTTC.

The chain links TRBV18 to TRBJ1-2, with 7 bases fitting TRBD1. This CDR3 comprises 16 residues. Unmatched junction bases numbered 14, after V lost 4 bases and J lost 6 bases. Germline V lookup: CDR1 KGHSH, CDR2 LQKENI. The CDR3: CASSLTGDLLRHGYTF. CDR3 nucleotides: TGTGCCAGCTCACTTACAGGGGATCTCCTTCGACATGGCTACACCTTC.

As regards this clone: One end of the junction does not line up with germline, which may come from a read error. V usage is TRBV7-7 and J usage is TRBJ2-5; tentative D call: TRBD2 (5 bases). This CDR3 has 15 residues. Germline assignment: CDR1 SSHAT and CDR2 FNYEAQ (reference sequence). CDR3: CASSLVGDVGETQYF. The CDR3 nucleotides are TGTGCTAGCAGCTTAGTGGGAGATGTAGGAGAGACCCAGTACTTC.

This chain links TRBV7-2 with TRBJ2-3, with a weak D call TRBD2 (5 bases). CDR1 is SGHTA, CDR2 FQGNSA, per germline. The CDR3 runs to 16 residues. The V gene lost 7 bases and the J gene lost 0 bases, with 17 bases spanning the gap. CDR3 sequence (DNA): TGTGCCAGCATCCCTCGGGGTGCCGCTAGCACAGATACGCAGTATTTT. Amino acids: CASIPRGAASTDTQYF.

V is TRBV7-2 and J is TRBJ2-5; TRBD2 matches 8 bases. This CDR3 has 14 amino acids. After removal of 3 bases from V and 9 bases from J, the junction contained 9 bases not matched to a gene. Germline-derived CDR1 and CDR2 are SGHTA and FQGNSA. The DNA for the CDR3 is TGTGCCAGCAGCTTGCTGGCGGGGGGCCAGGCCCAGTACTTC. It yields the protein CASSLLAGGQAQYF.

J is TRBJ2-1 and V is TRBV6-1, with D tentatively TRBD1 (5 bases). V was clipped by 7 bases and J by 5 bases, with 12 bases between them. CDR3 size: 13 residues. Germline-derived CDR1 and CDR2 are MNHNS and SASEGT. The CDR3, as DNA: TGTGCCAGCAAGGCAGGGCGCCACAATGAGCAGTTCTTC. Translation: CASKAGRHNEQFF.

The CDR3 here is CASSLGRSGGRTGELFF. CDR3 in DNA: TGTGCCAGCAGCTTAGGTCGCTCAGGGGGGCGAACCGGGGAGCTGTTTTTT. The chain has TRBV11-3 and TRBJ2-2, with D perhaps matching TRBD1 (7 bases). The CDR3 runs to 17 residues. Germline CDR1 SGHNT, CDR2 YENEEA. The V and J ends lost 1 base and 5 bases respectively, with 17 bases between them.

The count of this clone is one. The chain joins TRBV5-1 to TRBJ2-3, with 11 bases that match TRBD2. The V gene's germline CDR1 is SGHRS and CDR2 YFSETQ. Unmatched junction bases numbered 1, after V lost 0 bases and J lost 4 bases. This CDR3 region has 15 residues. The CDR3: CASSLGLAGSDTQYF. The CDR3 DNA reads TGCGCCAGCAGCTTGGGACTAGCGGGGTCAGATACGCAGTATTTT.

For this clone: Within the sample, other DNA sequences also encode this same CDR3. The chain has TRBV7-2 and TRBJ2-3, with TRBD2 matching 10 bases. Germline CDR1 SGHTA, CDR2 FQGNSA. This CDR3 comprises 16 residues. J lost 5 bases, V lost 1 base, and 6 bases had no gene match. CDR3 in DNA: TGTGCCAGCAGCTTAGGCCTAGCGGGGGTAGGAGATACGCAGTATTTT. Its translation is CASSLGLAGVGDTQYF.

CDR3 region: CASSRRTGTNTGELFF. The DNA of the CDR3 is TGTGCCAGCAGCAGAAGGACAGGCACGAACACCGGGGAGCTGTTTTTT. V gene TRBV21-1 combines with J gene TRBJ2-2; TRBD1 is taken as the D call from the table, unchecked against the DNA. TRBV21-1 is recorded as a pseudogene. This CDR3 has 16 amino acids.

The gene calls are TRBV6-4 and TRBJ1-4, with 11 positions matching TRBD1. V trimming: 2 bases; J trimming: 8 bases; junction bases outside the gene matches: 13. The V gene's germline CDR1 is MRHNA and CDR2 SNTAGT. This CDR3 has 18 amino acids. CDR3 in DNA: TGTGCCAGCAGTGACGGACAGGGGGCGACGGTAGTTAGCGAAAAACTGTTTTTT. Its protein is CASSDGQGATVVSEKLFF.

The CDR3, as DNA: TGTGCCAGCAGCTTCGACAGGGGAGCCCCTGGAAACACCATATATTTT. Translating it yields CASSFDRGAPGNTIYF. The rearrangement links TRBV5-6 to TRBJ1-3; 8 nucleotides line up with TRBD1. The trim removed 2 bases at V and 2 bases at J, leaving 6 bases unmatched. The CDR3 is 16 residues long. Germline CDR1 and CDR2: SGHDT and YYEEEE.

The V gene is TRBV18, the J gene TRBJ2-3, with D tentatively TRBD1 (5 bases). The V gene's germline CDR1 is KGHSH and CDR2 LQKENI. V was shortened by 6 bases and J by 6 bases, with 10 bases between the two germline ends. CDR3 length: 12 amino acids. CDR3 nucleotides: TGTGCCAGCTCCCCAGGGATGGATACGCAGTATTTT. Its protein is CASSPGMDTQYF.

The chain carries TRBV10-3 and TRBJ2-5, with D possibly TRBD1 on 5 matching bases. V was pared by 3 bases and J by 3 bases, with 14 bases between. The CDR3 is 15 residues long. Per germline, CDR1 ENHRY and CDR2 SYGVKD. The CDR3 bases are TGTGCCATCAGTGATGGGGCAGGCGGAAAAGAGACCCAGTACTTC. Its protein product is CAISDGAGGKETQYF.